This TCR beta chain emerged from a study of graft-versus-host responses after intestinal transplantation. In the study overall: Anti-thymocyte globulin served as induction for all recipients, who then took tacrolimus and steroids for about 3 years. Overall study findings and caveats: The marrow of recipients harbored GvH clones, and ileum or blood showed some of them first.

Assay: immunoSEQ multiplex PCR; the TCRdb copy retains only in-frame clones and omits some. The sample shows just under 50,000 clones, 70% to 85% of them seen only once. This clone was observed a handful of times. Its matching antigen is unknown. Trimming removed 1 base from V and 0 bases from J; junction bases left unmatched: 1. The CDR3 is made up of 18 amino acids. Germline V gene lookup returns CDR1 MGHRA and CDR2 YSYEKL. This sequence originates from a human donor who was the organ donor for an intestinal transplant. The chain employs TRBV4-1 and TRBJ2-6; 12 bases align to TRBD2. Sequenced here: unstimulated CD4+ T cells sorted from spleen or lymph node cells, sampled before transplant. CDR3 protein: CASSQGGLAGSGANVLTF. In DNA form, the CDR3 reads TGCGCCAGCAGCCAAGGGGGACTAGCGGGCTCTGGGGCCAACGTCCTGACTTTC.